A single sample is the source of the 5 T cell receptor beta chains below, sequenced in a study of tissue T cells after allogeneic stem cell transplantation. Here immunoSEQ multiplex PCR was the method, and the copy in TCRdb shows in-frame clones only, minus some. The repertoire holds several thousand clones, 35% to 55% seen once, with approximately 1.6% in the top ten. Stated time point: mouse harvest day 7 after allogeneic transplant. Mouse grafts combined 10^7 T-cell-depleted bone marrow cells with 10^6 splenic CD5+ T cells. Sequencing was done on a sample of skin. Receptors were obtained from a female BALB/c mouse given C57BL/6 T cells with graft-versus-host disease after an allogeneic hematopoietic cell transplant.

There are a few counts of this clone. The listed genes are named as in mouse. The read falls 1 residue short of the CDR3 end, and the missing part is taken from the germline J gene. The chain is built from TRBV26 and TRBJ2-2, with TRBD1 identical over 9 bases. CDR3 size: 14 residues. The trim removed 4 bases at V and 5 bases at J, leaving 2 bases unmatched. Germline assignment: CDR1 KGHPV and CDR2 FQNQEV (reference sequence). CDR3 DNA, as far as it was read: TGTGCCAGCAGTCCCGGGACAGGGACCGGGCAGCTCTAC. Protein: CASSPGTGTGQLY. The CDR3 in its entirety is CASSPGTGTGQLYF.

About this clone: Genes and germline are mouse. CDR3 DNA, as far as it was read: TGTGCCAGCACGCGTATTTCCAACGAAAGATTATTT. It yields the protein CASTRISNERLF. The complete CDR3 reads CASTRISNERLFF. The J gene is TRBJ1-4, the V gene TRBV26; D unresolved. The CDR3 extends 1 residue past the end of the read, so its final part is completed from the germline J gene. Germline values: CDR1 KGHPV, CDR2 FQNQEV (reference sequence). Trimming took 7 bases from V and 0 from J, leaving 6 bases between them. This CDR3 is 13 amino acids long.

For this clone: All gene names here are mouse names. The read terminates 1 residue ahead of where the CDR3 ends, so the germline J gene completes it. The V call is TRBV3, the J call TRBJ2-3, with D perhaps TRBD1 (5 bases). Trimming left V 5 bases short and J 0 bases short, with 12 bases between. CDR3 size: 15 residues. The germline gives CDR1 SNHLY, CDR2 FYNGKV (reference sequence). Here the CDR3 reads CASSPGRGSAETLYF. CDR3 DNA (partial): TGTGCCAGCAGCCCGGGGAGGGGTAGTGCAGAAACGCTGTAT. Variable domain in full (rest from reference TRBV3 and TRBJ2-3): GPKVLQIPSHQIIDMGQMVTLNCDPVSNHLYFYWYKQILGQQMEFLVNFYNGKVMEKSKLFKDQFSVERPDGSYFTLKIQPTALEDSAVYFCASSPGRGSAETLYFGSGTRLTVL.

A word on this clone: Gene names are the mouse ones. Read sequence stops 1 residue before the CDR3 end, and the germline J gene provides the missing end. The chain couples TRBV26 to TRBJ1-3; no clear D gene. Germline V lookup: CDR1 KGHPV, CDR2 FQNQEV (reference sequence). The CDR3 loop spans 15 amino acids. Trimming stripped 0 bases from V and 0 bases from J, with 6 bases between. The sequenced part of the CDR3 DNA is TGTGCCAGCAGTCTGTCGGGAGCTTCTGGAAATACGCTCTAT. It translates to CASSLSGASGNTLY. The entire CDR3 protein is CASSLSGASGNTLYF.

The table lists this clone with a few counts. Genes and germline are mouse. The read ends 1 residue early relative to the CDR3; the germline J gene fills the gap. This chain connects TRBV26 to TRBJ1-5, with D possibly being TRBD1 (5 bases). This CDR3 has 14 amino acids. The germline V gene has CDR1 KGHPV and CDR2 FQNQEV (reference sequence). Trimming cost V 2 bases and J 3 bases, with 8 bases left between them. The part of the CDR3 DNA that was read is TGTGCCAGCAGTCTGGCGGGGCGCAACCAGGCTCCGCTT. It translates to CASSLAGRNQAPL. The complete CDR3 reads CASSLAGRNQAPLF.